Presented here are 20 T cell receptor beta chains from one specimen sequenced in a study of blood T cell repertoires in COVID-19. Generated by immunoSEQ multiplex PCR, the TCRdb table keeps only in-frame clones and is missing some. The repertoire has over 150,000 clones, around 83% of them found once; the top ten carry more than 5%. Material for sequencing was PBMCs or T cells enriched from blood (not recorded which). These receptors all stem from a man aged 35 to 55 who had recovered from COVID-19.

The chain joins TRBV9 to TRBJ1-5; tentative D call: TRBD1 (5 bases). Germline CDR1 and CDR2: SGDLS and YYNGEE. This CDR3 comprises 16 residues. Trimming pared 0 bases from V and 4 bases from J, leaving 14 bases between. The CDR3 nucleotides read TGTGCCAGCAGCGTAGGAGTTGGGGCAGAAAATCAGCCCCAGCATTTT. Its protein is CASSVGVGAENQPQHF.

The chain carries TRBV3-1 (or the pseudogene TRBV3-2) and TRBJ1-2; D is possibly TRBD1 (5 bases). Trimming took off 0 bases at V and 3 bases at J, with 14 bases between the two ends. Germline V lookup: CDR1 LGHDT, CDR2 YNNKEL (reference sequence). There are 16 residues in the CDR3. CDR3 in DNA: TGTGCCAGCAGCCAAGAGGTCGGGGGAGTGGACTATGGCTACACCTTC. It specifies CASSQEVGGVDYGYTF.

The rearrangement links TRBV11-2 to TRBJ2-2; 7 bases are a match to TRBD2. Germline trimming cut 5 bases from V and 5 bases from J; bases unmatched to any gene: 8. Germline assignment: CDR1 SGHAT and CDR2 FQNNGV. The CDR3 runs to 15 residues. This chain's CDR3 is CASSPRLAQTGELFF. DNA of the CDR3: TGTGCCAGCAGCCCGAGACTAGCTCAGACCGGGGAGCTGTTTTTT.

The CDR3 region is CASSFGGTSGRHQETQYF. The DNA for the CDR3 is TGTGCCAGCAGCTTCGGCGGGACTAGCGGGAGACACCAAGAGACCCAGTACTTC. This rearrangement joins TRBV5-6 to TRBJ2-5; 14 positions match TRBD2. CDR3 length equals 18 residues. Germline V CDR1 and CDR2: SGHDT, YYEEEE. J lost 0 bases, V lost 2 bases, and 6 bases had no gene match. The variable domain in full, completed from reference TRBV5-6 and TRBJ2-5, reads DAGVTQSPTHLIKTRGQQVTLRCSPKSGHDTVSWYQQALGQGPQFIFQYYEEEERQRGNFPDRFSGHQFPNYSSELNVNALLLGDSALYLCASSFGGTSGRHQETQYFGPGTRLLVL.

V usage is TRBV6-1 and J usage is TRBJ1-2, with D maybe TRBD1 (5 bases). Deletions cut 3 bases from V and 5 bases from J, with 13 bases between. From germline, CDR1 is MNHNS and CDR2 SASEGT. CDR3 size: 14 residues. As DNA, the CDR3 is TGTGCCAGCAGTGACATGTGGGAGGGGTATGGCTACACCTTC. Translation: CASSDMWEGYGYTF.

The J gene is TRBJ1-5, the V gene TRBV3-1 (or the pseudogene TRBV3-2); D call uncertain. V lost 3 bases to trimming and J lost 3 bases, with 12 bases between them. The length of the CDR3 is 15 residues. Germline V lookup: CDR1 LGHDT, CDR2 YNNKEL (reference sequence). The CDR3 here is CASSQDRAANQPQHF. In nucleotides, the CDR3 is TGTGCCAGCAGCCAGGATAGAGCGGCCAATCAGCCCCAGCATTTT.

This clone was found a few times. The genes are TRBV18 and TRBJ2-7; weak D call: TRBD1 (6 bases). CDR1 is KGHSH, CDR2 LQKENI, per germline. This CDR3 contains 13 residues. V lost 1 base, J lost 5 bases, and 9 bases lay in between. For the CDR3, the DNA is TGTGCCAGCTCACCACGGGGGCCGGACGAGCAGTACTTC. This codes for CASSPRGPDEQYF.

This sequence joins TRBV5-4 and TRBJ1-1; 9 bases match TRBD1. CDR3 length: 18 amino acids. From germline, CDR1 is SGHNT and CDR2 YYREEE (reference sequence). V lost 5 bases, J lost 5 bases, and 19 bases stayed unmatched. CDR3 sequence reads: CASSSVKTGGIFWTEAFF. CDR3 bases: TGTGCCAGCAGTTCTGTTAAAACAGGGGGCATTTTTTGGACTGAAGCTTTCTTT.

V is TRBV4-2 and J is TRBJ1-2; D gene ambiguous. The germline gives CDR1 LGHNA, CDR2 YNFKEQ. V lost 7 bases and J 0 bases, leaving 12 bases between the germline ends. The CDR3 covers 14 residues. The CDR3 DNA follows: TGTGCCAGCACCCCAGCGGTTTCTAACTATGGCTACACCTTC. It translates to CASTPAVSNYGYTF.

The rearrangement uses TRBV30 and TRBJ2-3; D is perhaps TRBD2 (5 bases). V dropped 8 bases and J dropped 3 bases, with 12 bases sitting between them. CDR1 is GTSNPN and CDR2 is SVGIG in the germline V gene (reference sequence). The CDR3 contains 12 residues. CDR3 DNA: TGTGCCGCAGACCGGGGTACAGATACGCAGTATTTT. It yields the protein CAADRGTDTQYF.

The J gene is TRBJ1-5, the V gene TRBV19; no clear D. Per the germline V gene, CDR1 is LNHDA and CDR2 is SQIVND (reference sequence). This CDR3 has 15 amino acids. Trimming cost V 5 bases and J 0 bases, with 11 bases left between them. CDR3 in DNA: TGTGCCAGTAGTGTAGGAGTAATTAGCAATCAGCCCCAGCATTTT. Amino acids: CASSVGVISNQPQHF.

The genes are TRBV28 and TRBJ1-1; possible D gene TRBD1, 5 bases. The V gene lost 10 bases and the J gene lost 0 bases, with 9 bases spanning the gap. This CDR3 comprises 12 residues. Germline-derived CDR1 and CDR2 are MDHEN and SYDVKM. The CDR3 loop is CATVTVNTEAFF. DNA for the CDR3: TGTGCCACTGTGACAGTGAACACTGAAGCTTTCTTT.

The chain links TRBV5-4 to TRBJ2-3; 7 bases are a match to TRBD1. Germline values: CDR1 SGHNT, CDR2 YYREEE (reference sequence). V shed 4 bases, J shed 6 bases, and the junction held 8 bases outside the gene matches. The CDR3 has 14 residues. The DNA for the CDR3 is TGTGCCAGCAGCCCCGACAGGGCGGGCGATACGCAGTATTTT. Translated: CASSPDRAGDTQYF.

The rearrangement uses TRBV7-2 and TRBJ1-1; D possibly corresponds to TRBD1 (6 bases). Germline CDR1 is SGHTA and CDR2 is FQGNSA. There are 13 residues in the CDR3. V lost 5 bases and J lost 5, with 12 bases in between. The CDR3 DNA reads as TGTGCCAGCAGCCCCCGGCAGGGGACTGAAGCTTTCTTT. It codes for CASSPRQGTEAFF.

As DNA, the CDR3 is TGTGCCAGCAGTCCACCCGGACAGGAGCCTGAAGCTTTCTTT. This translates into CASSPPGQEPEAFF. The chain uses TRBV7-2 and TRBJ1-1, with 7 bases that match TRBD1. Per germline, CDR1 SGHTA and CDR2 FQGNSA. After removal of 6 bases from V and 6 bases from J, the junction contained 10 bases not matched to a gene. The CDR3 runs to 14 residues.

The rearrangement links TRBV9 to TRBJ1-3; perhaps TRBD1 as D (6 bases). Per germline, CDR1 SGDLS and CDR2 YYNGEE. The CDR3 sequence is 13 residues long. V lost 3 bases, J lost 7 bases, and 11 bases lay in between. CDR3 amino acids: CASSESTGNTIYF. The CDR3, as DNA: TGTGCCAGCAGCGAATCAACAGGGAACACCATATATTTT.

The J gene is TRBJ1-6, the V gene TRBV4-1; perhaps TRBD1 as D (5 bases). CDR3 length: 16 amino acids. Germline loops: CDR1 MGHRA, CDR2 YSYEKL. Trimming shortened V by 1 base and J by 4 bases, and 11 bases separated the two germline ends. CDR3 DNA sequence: TGCGCCAGCAGCCAAGTCCACAGGCTTTATAATTCACCCCTCCACTTT. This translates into CASSQVHRLYNSPLHF.

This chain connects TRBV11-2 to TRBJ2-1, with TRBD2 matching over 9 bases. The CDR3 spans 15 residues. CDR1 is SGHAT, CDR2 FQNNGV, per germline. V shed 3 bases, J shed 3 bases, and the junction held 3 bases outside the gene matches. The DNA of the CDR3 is TGTGCCAGCAGCTTCCCTAGCGGGATCTACAATGAGCAGTTCTTC. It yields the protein CASSFPSGIYNEQFF.

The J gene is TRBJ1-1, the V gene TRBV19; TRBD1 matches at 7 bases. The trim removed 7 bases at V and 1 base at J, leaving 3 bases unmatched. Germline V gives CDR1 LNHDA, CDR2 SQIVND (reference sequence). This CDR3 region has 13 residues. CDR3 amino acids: CASNRGRNTEAFF. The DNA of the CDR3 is TGTGCCAGTAACAGGGGCCGGAACACTGAAGCTTTCTTT.

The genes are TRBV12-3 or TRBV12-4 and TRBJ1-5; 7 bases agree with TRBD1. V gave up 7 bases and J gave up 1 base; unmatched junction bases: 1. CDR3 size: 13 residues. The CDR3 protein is CASKGQSNQPQHF. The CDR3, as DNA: TGTGCCAGCAAGGGACAGAGCAATCAGCCCCAGCATTTT.